This TCR beta chain was obtained from a study of breast tumors, draining lymph nodes, adjacent tissues. The study, taken as a whole, reports: Tumor TCR diversity was below lymph nodes but above nontumor tissue.

TCRdb reprocessed the multiplex PCR reads with MiXCR, giving one entry per CDR3 protein. The sample includes about 22,000 distinct CDR3 sequences, 45% to 60% seen only once; the top ten take roughly an eighth. Concerning this clonotype: Its cognate antigen is unknown.

Germline V gene sequence: CDR1 SNHLY, CDR2 FYNNEI. The CDR3 contains 13 residues. Trimming removed 0 bases at V and 6 bases at J, with 7 bases between. The chain links TRBV2 to TRBJ2-3; D is unresolved. The sequenced material came from breast tumor tissue. The clonotype originates from a female donor with breast cancer. Some clones in this sample may be carry-over from other donors' samples. CDR3 nucleotide sequence: TGTGCCAGCAGTGAAGCGCTGGGGGATACGCAGTATTTT. It translates to CASSEALGDTQYF.